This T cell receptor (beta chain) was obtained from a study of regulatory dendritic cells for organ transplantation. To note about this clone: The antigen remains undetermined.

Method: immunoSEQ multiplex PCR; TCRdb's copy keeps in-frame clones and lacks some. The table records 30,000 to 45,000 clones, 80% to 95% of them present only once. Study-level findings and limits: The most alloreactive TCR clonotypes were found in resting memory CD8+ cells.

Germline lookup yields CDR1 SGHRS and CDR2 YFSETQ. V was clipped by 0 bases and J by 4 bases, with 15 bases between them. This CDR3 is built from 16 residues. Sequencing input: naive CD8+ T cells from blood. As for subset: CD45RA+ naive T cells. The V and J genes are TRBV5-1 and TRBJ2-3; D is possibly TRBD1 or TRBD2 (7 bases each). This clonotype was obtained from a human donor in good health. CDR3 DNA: TGCGCCAGCAGCTTGGTACCAGGGGGGGGCCCAGATACGCAGTATTTT. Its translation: CASSLVPGGGPDTQYF.